This T cell receptor (beta chain) is drawn from a study of technical replicates of blood from a handful of donors. The repertoire was sequenced with immunoSEQ multiplex PCR; TCRdb's copy has only in-frame clones and lacks some. In the table there are around 83,000 clones, approximately 94% of which are singletons. The CDR3 is 15 residues long. Germline CDR1 is SGHRS and CDR2 is YFSETQ. V lost 2 bases to trimming and J lost 3 bases, with 13 bases between them. The chain carries TRBV5-1 and TRBJ2-3, with D possibly being TRBD2 (6 bases). Sequencing was carried out using T cells isolated from PBMCs. The TCR comes from a human donor in good health. The CDR3 DNA reads as TGCGCCAGCAGCTTTGGCGGGAAGTCGACAGATACGCAGTATTTT. Amino acids: CASSFGGKSTDTQYF. The full variable domain, in which reference TRBV5-1 and TRBJ2-3 provide the parts outside the CDR3, is KAGVTQTPRYLIKTRGQQVTLSCSPISGHRSVSWYQQTPGQGLQFLFEYFSETQRNKGNFPGRFSGRQFSNSRSEMNVSTLELGDSALYLCASSFGGKSTDTQYFGPGTRLTVL.